These 26 T cell receptor beta chains came from one sample sequenced in a study of T cells in Graves' hyperthyroidism and ophthalmopathy. The investigators amplified TCR beta CDR3 regions from RNA transcripts. The HTBI set primed first-round TCR CDR3 RT-PCR. In TCRdb, the multiplex PCR reads were re-called with MiXCR into one record per CDR3 protein. This table holds 610,000 or so distinct CDR3 sequences, 46% found once. Sequencing input: peripheral blood or thyroid tissue (not recorded which). The receptors here all came from a woman between 18 and 29 years old with Graves' hyperthyroidism.

This chain connects TRBV20-1 to TRBJ2-2; TRBD2 is a possible D gene (5 bases). The CDR3 extends over 14 amino acids. The V end lost 0 bases, the J end lost 2 bases, and 7 bases lay between the germline ends. Germline lookup yields CDR1 DFQATT and CDR2 SNEGSKA (reference sequence). CDR3 sequence: CSAREAGNTGELFF. As DNA, the CDR3 is TGCAGTGCTAGAGAGGCGGGTAACACCGGGGAGCTGTTTTTT.

Ten or more counts support this clonotype. The chain employs TRBV12-3 or TRBV12-4 and TRBJ1-1, with D uncertain. V was trimmed by 3 bases and J by 4 bases, leaving 6 bases between them. The CDR3 runs to 12 residues. Written as DNA, the CDR3 is TGTGCCAGCAGTTTTCAGTTCACTGAAGCTTTCTTT. It yields the protein CASSFQFTEAFF.

This chain connects TRBV30 to TRBJ2-3, with D uncertain. CDR1 is GTSNPN and CDR2 is SVGIG in the germline V gene (reference sequence). The CDR3 covers 12 residues. Between the trimmed V and J ends, which lost 4 bases and 8 bases, there was a span of 13 bases. This chain's CDR3 is CAWIPGLSTQYF. The CDR3 DNA reads as TGTGCCTGGATTCCAGGTTTGAGTACGCAGTATTTT.

This clonotype occurred once. V and J are TRBV15 and TRBJ1-6; the D gene is possibly TRBD1 (5 bases). Trimming removed 3 bases at V and 9 bases at J, with 18 bases between. The germline gives CDR1 LNHNV, CDR2 YYDKDF (reference sequence). The CDR3 contains 16 residues. CDR3 residues: CATSSQSLGLRSPLHF. CDR3 DNA: TGTGCCACCAGCAGCCAGTCGCTGGGGCTACGTTCACCCCTCCACTTT.

Worth noting for this clonotype: Its ends do not fully match the called genes, so a read error is possible. The chain links TRBV6-4 to TRBJ2-7; 12 nucleotides line up with TRBD2. Germline loops: CDR1 MRHNA, CDR2 SNTAGT. The CDR3 extends over 15 amino acids. The CDR3 DNA is TGTGCCAGCAGTGACCGACCTAGCGGGAGGGAAAATGAGCAGTTC. It translates to CASSDRPSGRENEQF.

The V gene is TRBV29-1, the J gene TRBJ2-7; 10 nucleotides agree with TRBD1. Germline V gives CDR1 SQVTM, CDR2 ANQGSEA. CDR3 length: 15 residues. J gave up 4 bases and V 8 bases, and 14 bases lay outside the gene matches. CDR3 nucleotides: TGCAGCTCCACCTCATTGACAGGGGGCAAGTACGAGCAGTACTTC. Its translation: CSSTSLTGGKYEQYF.

The V gene is TRBV20-1, the J gene TRBJ2-7, with 7 bases aligning to TRBD2. Germline V gene sequence: CDR1 DFQATT, CDR2 SNEGSKA (reference sequence). The CDR3 spans 14 residues. J lost 4 bases, V lost 3 bases, and 9 bases had no gene match. CDR3 sequence (DNA): TGCAGTGCTAGGGCGGGGTCGGGGGGTTACGAGCAGTACTTC. Its protein is CSARAGSGGYEQYF.

This clonotype was observed at least ten times. The V call is TRBV4-1, the J call TRBJ2-7; D is ambiguous. From germline, CDR1 is MGHRA and CDR2 YSYEKL. The CDR3 loop spans 14 amino acids. V shed 2 bases and J shed 4 bases, with 12 bases lying between them. CDR3 loop: CASSQRQALYEQYF. In DNA, the CDR3 is TGCGCCAGCAGCCAAAGGCAGGCCCTTTACGAGCAGTACTTC.

The sample holds many counts of this clonotype. The V gene is TRBV7-9, the J gene TRBJ1-1; the match to TRBD1 covers 8 bases. Germline assignment: CDR1 SEHNR and CDR2 FQNEAQ (reference sequence). Germline trimming cut 3 bases from V and 1 base from J; bases unmatched to any gene: 1. This CDR3 has 14 amino acids. The CDR3 DNA sequence: TGTGCCAGCAGCTTCGGACAGGGGAACACTGAAGCTTTCTTT. Its translation is CASSFGQGNTEAFF.

The rearrangement links TRBV4-2 to TRBJ2-7; 8 nucleotides align to TRBD1. Germline CDR1 is LGHNA and CDR2 is YNFKEQ. Unmatched junction bases numbered 9, after V lost 1 base and J lost 7 bases. This CDR3 has 15 residues. The CDR3 bases are TGTGCCAGCAGCCAAGCCTCCGGACAGGGCGAAGAGCAGTACTTC. It encodes CASSQASGQGEEQYF.

This clonotype was found a few times. The chain has TRBV18 and TRBJ1-2; D is possibly TRBD1 (5 bases). The CDR3 loop spans 15 amino acids. V lost 6 bases, J lost 4 bases, and 18 bases lay in between. Germline assignment: CDR1 KGHSH and CDR2 LQKENI. CDR3 sequence: CASSHGTPVGYGYTF. The CDR3, as DNA: TGTGCCAGCTCCCACGGGACCCCGGTCGGCTATGGCTACACCTTC.

As concerns this clonotype: It may be a read error: a sequence one base away is much more abundant. The genes are TRBV7-8 and TRBJ1-1; a possible D gene is TRBD1 (5 bases). The CDR3 sequence is 14 residues long. CDR1 SGHVS and CDR2 FQNEAQ come from the germline V gene. The germline V and J ends were trimmed by 2 bases and 5 bases, with 12 bases remaining between them. The CDR3 DNA follows: TGTGCCAGCAGCTTATCTTCAGGGCTTACTGAAGCTTTCTTT. This sequence encodes CASSLSSGLTEAFF.

This clonotype was seen repeatedly, ten times or more. J is TRBJ2-7 and V is TRBV20-1, with 7 bases fitting TRBD2. In germline, CDR1 is DFQATT, CDR2 SNEGSKA (reference sequence). V was pared by 0 bases and J by 3 bases, with 11 bases of the junction left unmatched. This CDR3 region has 16 residues. CDR3 in DNA: TGCAGTGCTAGAGATACCCGAAGCGGGACCTTCTACGAGCAGTACTTC. It yields the protein CSARDTRSGTFYEQYF.

The chain joins TRBV19 to TRBJ1-5; D uncertain. Germline values: CDR1 LNHDA, CDR2 SQIVND (reference sequence). This CDR3 comprises 15 residues. The V end lost 1 base, the J end lost 0 bases, and 7 bases lay between the germline ends. CDR3 region: CASSIARHSNQPQHF. In nucleotides, the CDR3 is TGTGCCAGTAGTATAGCCCGGCATAGCAATCAGCCCCAGCATTTT. Drawing the rest from reference TRBV19 and TRBJ1-5, the complete variable domain is DGGITQSPKYLFRKEGQNVTLSCEQNLNHDAMYWYRQDPGQGLRLIYYSQIVNDFQKGDIAEGYSVSREKKESFPLTVTSAQKNPTAFYLCASSIARHSNQPQHFGDGTRLSIL.

The chain is built from TRBV18 and TRBJ2-5; 7 nucleotides match TRBD1. The CDR3 runs 15 residues. V gave up 3 bases and J gave up 5 bases; unmatched junction bases: 9. The germline V gene has CDR1 KGHSH and CDR2 LQKENI. CDR3 loop: CASSPMDRLGETQYF. The CDR3 bases are TGTGCCAGCTCACCCATGGACAGGTTGGGGGAGACCCAGTACTTC.

This clonotype was picked up one time. The DNA of the CDR3 is TGTGCCAGCAGTTTATCGGACGGACAGGGGGGTGAAAAACTGTTTTTT. Encoded protein: CASSLSDGQGGEKLFF. The chain has TRBV27 and TRBJ1-4; 10 bases agree with TRBD1. Germline V gives CDR1 MNHEY, CDR2 SMNVEV (reference sequence). This CDR3 has 16 amino acids. The junction had 5 bases not matched to a gene; V was cut back by 0 bases and J by 7 bases.

This clonotype has ten or more counts. This rearrangement joins TRBV20-1 to TRBJ2-2, with TRBD2 matching over 13 bases. The CDR3 has 16 amino acids. CDR1 and CDR2 (germline): DFQATT, SNEGSKA (reference sequence). The ends lost 6 bases at V and 0 bases at J; junction bases unmatched: 4. CDR3 coding DNA: TGCAGTGCGGCGGGACTAGCGGGGTCGAACACCGGGGAGCTGTTTTTT. It yields the protein CSAAGLAGSNTGELFF.

This chain links TRBV29-1 with TRBJ1-4; 8 nucleotides line up with TRBD1. Germline V gene sequence: CDR1 SQVTM, CDR2 ANQGSEA. With V trimmed by 3 bases and J by 5 bases, 8 bases remained unmatched. This CDR3 has 15 amino acids. The CDR3 sequence: CSVDGTGSYNEKLFF. The CDR3, as DNA: TGCAGCGTTGACGGGACAGGTAGCTACAATGAAAAACTGTTTTTT.

This clonotype was observed at least ten times. This chain joins TRBV19 and TRBJ2-7, with 7 bases lining up with TRBD2. This CDR3 region has 14 residues. The V gene end was trimmed by 5 bases and the J gene end by 6 bases; junction bases not matched to a gene: 10. Germline V lookup: CDR1 LNHDA, CDR2 SQIVND (reference sequence). CDR3 region: CASSSEGGPSEQYF. CDR3 nucleotides: TGTGCCAGTAGTTCCGAGGGAGGGCCTTCCGAGCAGTACTTC.

V gene TRBV20-1 combines with J gene TRBJ2-5, with 11 nucleotides matching TRBD2. The DNA end lines up better with TRBJ2-1; the J call may be wrong. The CDR3 is made up of 15 amino acids. Germline values: CDR1 DFQATT, CDR2 SNEGSKA (reference sequence). The CDR3 DNA is TGCAGTGCAATCACTAGCGGGAGAGGGAACAATGAGCAGTTCTTC. As protein: CSAITSGRGNNEQFF.

In this sample, this clonotype turned up once. V usage is TRBV10-3 and J usage is TRBJ1-6, with D unclear. Trimming pared 2 bases from V and 8 bases from J, leaving 16 bases between. Germline loops: CDR1 ENHRY, CDR2 SYGVKD. This CDR3 contains 16 residues. CDR3 loop: CAISEGSEGTDSPLHF. In DNA form, the CDR3 reads TGTGCCATCAGTGAGGGTTCAGAAGGCACCGATTCACCCCTCCACTTT.

With regard to this clonotype: A much larger clone sits a single nucleotide away, making a read error possible. This chain connects TRBV10-3 to TRBJ2-2, with 9 nucleotides matching TRBD1. V shed 3 bases, J shed 6 bases, and the junction held 11 bases outside the gene matches. Germline CDR1 ENHRY, CDR2 SYGVKD. This CDR3 is built from 17 residues. CDR3 nucleotides: TGTGCCATCAGTGACGGGACAGGGATGTTTGGAGCCGGGGAGCTGTTTTTT. It translates to CAISDGTGMFGAGELFF.

This clonotype was recorded many times. The rearrangement links TRBV12-3 or TRBV12-4 to TRBJ1-1, with D maybe TRBD1 (5 bases). Deletions cut 5 bases from V and 4 bases from J, with 14 bases between. There are 14 residues in the CDR3. The CDR3 nucleotides are TGTGCCAGCAGTATCAGGGATTTTAGCACTGAAGCTTTCTTT. Translating gives CASSIRDFSTEAFF.

V is TRBV7-9 and J is TRBJ1-5; D is uncertain. The CDR3 has 13 residues. Per germline, CDR1 SEHNR and CDR2 FQNEAQ (reference sequence). The V end lost 5 bases, the J end lost 8 bases, and 13 bases lay between the germline ends. This chain's CDR3 is CASSPDTGEPQHF. Here the CDR3 DNA reads TGTGCCAGCAGCCCTGACACCGGGGAGCCCCAGCATTTT. Based on the CDR3 plus reference TRBV7-9 and TRBJ1-5, the full variable domain is DTGVSQNPRHKITKRGQNVTFRCDPISEHNRLYWYRQTLGQGPEFLTYFQNEAQLEKSRLLSDRFSAERPKGSFSTLEIQRTEQGDSAMYLCASSPDTGEPQHFGDGTRLSIL.

The chain is built from TRBV5-6 and TRBJ2-2; 8 nucleotides line up with TRBD2. Germline CDR1 and CDR2: SGHDT and YYEEEE. With V trimmed by 1 base and J by 4 bases, 3 bases remained unmatched. The CDR3 spans 15 residues. CDR3 bases: TGTGCCAGCAGCTTGTCAGCGGGAGTCACCGGGGAGCTGTTTTTT. It specifies CASSLSAGVTGELFF.

With respect to this clonotype: A clone one base away is much larger, so this may be a read error. The CDR3 loop is CASSRVGGPQYF. The CDR3 DNA is TGTGCCTCCAGCAGAGTCGGGGGTCCGCAGTACTTC. The chain recombines TRBV15 with TRBJ2-7, with D possibly matching TRBD2 (6 bases). Germline CDR1 and CDR2: LNHNV and YYDKDF (reference sequence). The CDR3 is made up of 12 amino acids.